Listed below are T cell receptor beta chains from one sample, sequenced in a study of Graves' ophthalmopathy and Graves' hyperthyroidism. MiXCR, applied by TCRdb to the multiplex PCR reads, yields one record per CDR3 protein. The table records more than 300,000 distinct CDR3 sequences, approximately 15% of them present only once. Sequenced sample: peripheral blood. The receptors come from a woman under 30 with stable Graves' hyperthyroidism. Both conserved end residues are part of each CDR3. D genes are given only for firm matches. Not all rows give a size; the values are once, few, many and, for expanded clones, a class.

d_gene: NA
j_gene: TRBJ1-2
abundance: NA
v_gene: TRBV20-1
CDR3nt: TGCAGTGCTAGGTCCCAAGGGGGTAACTATGGCTACACCTTC
CDR3aa: CSARSQGGNYGYTF

d_gene: TRBD1
j_gene: TRBJ1-1
abundance: NA
v_gene: TRBV20-1
CDR3nt: TGCAGTGCTAGGGGACAGGGGGCTGGCACTGAAGCTCTCTTT
CDR3aa: CSARGQGAGTEALF

d_gene: NA
j_gene: TRBJ1-2
abundance: many
v_gene: TRBV7-9
CDR3nt: TGTGCCAGCAGCTACCGACAGATCCCGGAAGGCTACACCTTC
CDR3aa: CASSYRQIPEGYTF

d_gene: TRBD2
j_gene: TRBJ2-7
abundance: many
v_gene: TRBV13
CDR3nt: TGTGCCAGCAGCCTCCGACTAGCGGGGGTAACCCACGAGCAGTACTTC
CDR3aa: CASSLRLAGVTHEQYF

d_gene: TRBD1
j_gene: TRBJ2-7
abundance: NA
v_gene: TRBV29-1
CDR3nt: TGCAGCGTTGGTCCGGGACAGACACGGGGTACCGAGCAGTACTTC
CDR3aa: CSVGPGQTRGTEQYF

d_gene: NA
j_gene: TRBJ1-2
abundance: many
v_gene: TRBV11-2
CDR3nt: TGTGCCAGCAGCTTAGATAAGGTTTATGGCTACACCTTC
CDR3aa: CASSLDKVYGYTF

d_gene: NA
j_gene: TRBJ1-2
abundance: many
v_gene: TRBV12-5
CDR3nt: TGTGCTAGTGAAGCGCCGGGACGAGGGGTTTATGGCTACACCTTC
CDR3aa: CASEAPGRGVYGYTF

d_gene: NA
j_gene: TRBJ1-3
abundance: many
v_gene: TRBV20-1
CDR3nt: TGCAGTGCTAGGGGGAACACCATATATTTT
CDR3aa: CSARGNTIYF

d_gene: NA
j_gene: TRBJ1-2
abundance: many
v_gene: TRBV11-2
CDR3nt: TGTGCCAGCAGCTTTGGGAGGTCGAGTGGCTACACCTTC
CDR3aa: CASSFGRSSGYTF

d_gene: NA
j_gene: TRBJ1-1
abundance: many
v_gene: TRBV29-1
CDR3nt: TGCAGCGTTGGCCAAATGAACACTGAAGCTTTCTTT
CDR3aa: CSVGQMNTEAFF

d_gene: NA
j_gene: TRBJ1-1
abundance: many
v_gene: TRBV20-1
CDR3nt: TGCAGTGCCCTGCCGGGACGGGGGAACACTGAAGCTTTCTTT
CDR3aa: CSALPGRGNTEAFF

d_gene: NA
j_gene: TRBJ1-6
abundance: NA
v_gene: TRBV27
CDR3nt: TGTGCCAGCAGTCTGAGTCGGGGGCTAGGTTCACCCCTCCACTTT
CDR3aa: CASSLSRGLGSPLHF

d_gene: NA
j_gene: TRBJ2-2
abundance: many
v_gene: TRBV20-1
CDR3nt: TGCAGTGCTTACAGGGACACCGGGGAGCTGTTTTTT
CDR3aa: CSAYRDTGELFF

d_gene: NA
j_gene: TRBJ2-7
abundance: many
v_gene: TRBV25-1
CDR3nt: TGTGCCAGCCGGGACACTAGCTCCTACGAGCAGTACTTT
CDR3aa: CASRDTSSYEQYF

d_gene: TRBD2
j_gene: TRBJ2-7
abundance: many
v_gene: TRBV11-2
CDR3nt: TGTGCCAGCAGCCCGCCAGGTCGACTAGCGGGGGGGCAGAACGAGCAGTACTTC
CDR3aa: CASSPPGRLAGGQNEQYF

d_gene: NA
j_gene: TRBJ1-2
abundance: many
v_gene: TRBV2
CDR3nt: TGTGCCACCCATGGGGGAGGGTACTATGGCTACACCTTC
CDR3aa: CATHGGGYYGYTF

d_gene: TRBD1
j_gene: TRBJ1-1
abundance: many
v_gene: TRBV6-1
CDR3nt: TGTGCCAGCAGTGGAACAGGGGGCTTTGACACTGAAGCTTTCTTT
CDR3aa: CASSGTGGFDTEAFF

d_gene: TRBD2
j_gene: TRBJ2-5
abundance: NA
v_gene: TRBV20-1
CDR3nt: TGCAGTGCTAGCGACTCGGGACCCCGGGAGGGCCAGTACTTC
CDR3aa: CSASDSGPREGQYF

d_gene: NA
j_gene: TRBJ2-7
abundance: many
v_gene: TRBV12-3/TRBV12-4
CDR3nt: TGTGCCAGCAGGCCAGGGGAGGTTGCCGAGCAGTACTTC
CDR3aa: CASRPGEVAEQYF

d_gene: NA
j_gene: TRBJ1-6
abundance: many
v_gene: TRBV2
CDR3nt: TGTGCCAGCAGTTACGACAGAACCAATTCACCCCTCCACTTT
CDR3aa: CASSYDRTNSPLHF

d_gene: TRBD1
j_gene: TRBJ1-2
abundance: many
v_gene: TRBV29-1
CDR3nt: TGCAGCGCCCGGACAGGGAAGGACGATGGCTACACCTTC
CDR3aa: CSARTGKDDGYTF

d_gene: TRBD2
j_gene: TRBJ2-5
abundance: many
v_gene: TRBV7-6
CDR3nt: TGTGCCAGCAGCTTACAAGAGGCGGGGGGGCGCGAGACCCAGTACTTC
CDR3aa: CASSLQEAGGRETQYF

d_gene: NA
j_gene: TRBJ2-7
abundance: NA
v_gene: TRBV5-1
CDR3nt: TGCGCCAGCAGCTCCTTAAACGGGGATTCCTACGAGCAGTACTTC
CDR3aa: CASSSLNGDSYEQYF

d_gene: TRBD2
j_gene: TRBJ2-4
abundance: many
v_gene: TRBV7-9
CDR3nt: TGTGCCAGCAGCCCGGCGGGGGGGCACATTCAGTACTTC
CDR3aa: CASSPAGGHIQYF

d_gene: NA
j_gene: TRBJ2-7
abundance: few
v_gene: TRBV28
CDR3nt: TGTGCCAGCACCGCTATAGGTCCCCTCTACGAGCAGTACTTC
CDR3aa: CASTAIGPLYEQYF

d_gene: TRBD1
j_gene: TRBJ1-2
abundance: many
v_gene: TRBV12-3/TRBV12-4
CDR3nt: TGTGCCAGCAGTTTTGCCGGGACAGGGGGCTTTGGCTACACCTTC
CDR3aa: CASSFAGTGGFGYTF

d_gene: TRBD1
j_gene: TRBJ1-3
abundance: NA
v_gene: TRBV6-5
CDR3nt: TGTGCCAGCAGTTACGCGACAGGGTTAGGAAACACCATATATTTT
CDR3aa: CASSYATGLGNTIYF

d_gene: NA
j_gene: TRBJ1-1
abundance: few
v_gene: TRBV7-9
CDR3nt: TGTGCCAGCAGCCCCGTCACTGAAGCTTTCTTT
CDR3aa: CASSPVTEAFF

d_gene: NA
j_gene: TRBJ2-7
abundance: few
v_gene: TRBV12-3/TRBV12-4
CDR3nt: TGTGCCAGCAGCGCCCGGGGCGGGGCGGGGAGGTGGGAGCAGTACTTC
CDR3aa: CASSARGGAGRWEQYF

d_gene: TRBD1
j_gene: TRBJ1-2
abundance: many
v_gene: TRBV7-9
CDR3nt: TGTGCCAGCGGGTATACAGGGGCGGATGGCTACACCTTC
CDR3aa: CASGYTGADGYTF

d_gene: TRBD2
j_gene: TRBJ2-7
abundance: many
v_gene: TRBV27
CDR3nt: TGTGCCAGCAGTTCCCTTAGCGGGGGCGGCTACGAGCAGTACTTC
CDR3aa: CASSSLSGGGYEQYF

d_gene: NA
j_gene: TRBJ1-6
abundance: NA
v_gene: TRBV18
CDR3nt: TGTGCCAGCTCACCATCCCCTGGCAGGGCTAATTCACCCCTCCACTTT
CDR3aa: CASSPSPGRANSPLHF

d_gene: NA
j_gene: TRBJ2-2
abundance: NA
v_gene: TRBV11-2
CDR3nt: TGTGCCAGCAGCGGAGGAAGGGGGAGGTTTAACGGGGAGCTGTTTTTT
CDR3aa: CASSGGRGRFNGELFF

d_gene: NA
j_gene: TRBJ1-1
abundance: NA
v_gene: TRBV3-1
CDR3nt: TGTGCCAGCACGGGTACCACCCGAGTTTCGATGAACACTGAAGCTTTCTTT
CDR3aa: CASTGTTRVSMNTEAFF

d_gene: TRBD1
j_gene: TRBJ1-1
abundance: many
v_gene: TRBV4-1
CDR3nt: TGCGCCAGCAGCCCTCGGACAGGAATGAACACTGAAGCTTTCTTT
CDR3aa: CASSPRTGMNTEAFF

d_gene: NA
j_gene: TRBJ1-1
abundance: many
v_gene: TRBV5-1
CDR3nt: TGCGCCAGCAGCTTCGAACTTGAGACTGAAGCTTTCTTT
CDR3aa: CASSFELETEAFF

d_gene: NA
j_gene: TRBJ2-7
abundance: many
v_gene: TRBV2
CDR3nt: TGTGCCAGCAGTGAAGGCAGGGCCGACGAGCAGTACTTC
CDR3aa: CASSEGRADEQYF

d_gene: NA
j_gene: TRBJ1-1
abundance: many
v_gene: TRBV2
CDR3nt: TGTGCCAGCAGTCGGACACCCCTAATAGCTTTCTTT
CDR3aa: CASSRTPLIAFF

d_gene: NA
j_gene: TRBJ1-1
abundance: NA
v_gene: TRBV28
CDR3nt: TGTGCCAGCACTCTCCCAGGAGGGGACGGCACTGAAGCTTTCTTT
CDR3aa: CASTLPGGDGTEAFF

d_gene: NA
j_gene: TRBJ2-4
abundance: NA
v_gene: TRBV7-2
CDR3nt: TGTGCCAGCAGCTTAGCCGGACAGAGACACTTAGCCAAAAACATTCAGTACTTC
CDR3aa: CASSLAGQRHLAKNIQYF

d_gene: TRBD2
j_gene: TRBJ2-2
abundance: few
v_gene: TRBV9
CDR3nt: TGTGCCAGCAGCCTATCTAGCGGGGGGCTTTCAGGGGAGCTGTTTTTT
CDR3aa: CASSLSSGGLSGELFF

d_gene: NA
j_gene: TRBJ1-1
abundance: many
v_gene: TRBV2
CDR3nt: TGTGCCAGCCGCGGGCTGAACACTGAAGCTTTCTTT
CDR3aa: CASRGLNTEAFF

d_gene: TRBD1
j_gene: TRBJ2-5
abundance: NA
v_gene: TRBV7-2
CDR3nt: TGTGCCGGCAGCTTAGGACAGGGTCCAGAGACCAAGTACTTC
CDR3aa: CAGSLGQGPETKYF

d_gene: NA
j_gene: TRBJ1-5
abundance: many
v_gene: TRBV20-1
CDR3nt: TGCAGTGCTAGGATAGGGGGGAGGAATCAGCCCCAGCATTTT
CDR3aa: CSARIGGRNQPQHF

d_gene: NA
j_gene: TRBJ1-1
abundance: many
v_gene: TRBV4-1
CDR3nt: TGCGCCAGCACCATCGGAGGGAACACTGAAGCTTTCTTT
CDR3aa: CASTIGGNTEAFF